One T cell receptor (beta chain) is described in this entry. The antigen remains unidentified. Two lung cancer pathologists independently confirmed each histologic diagnosis. After pathologic assessment, macro-dissection selected premalignant or tumor cells for extraction. These data originate in a study of immune evolution from preneoplasia to lung adenocarcinoma. The J segment lost 4 bases and the V segment lost 6 bases, leaving 7 bases of the junction unmatched. CDR1 is LNHDA, CDR2 SQIVND, per germline (reference sequence). The CDR3 length is 15 residues. Findings and limits, study-wide: Top clone frequencies peaked in normal lung, apparently declining through invasive adenocarcinoma.

Method: immunoSEQ multiplex PCR; TCRdb's copy keeps in-frame clones and lacks some. This sample has around 13,000 clones, with 80% found just once. J is TRBJ1-5 and V is TRBV19; 9 bases match TRBD1. Material for sequencing was FFPE minimally invasive lung adenocarcinoma tissue. The receptor was isolated from a person in their 70s with lung adenocarcinoma. The CDR3 nucleotides read TGTGCCAGTAGGTCCGGGACAGGGCCAAATCAGCCCCAGCATTTT. This translates into CASRSGTGPNQPQHF.